This TCR beta chain was recorded in a study of PD-1 blockade in classical Hodgkin lymphoma. Here immunoSEQ multiplex PCR was the method, and the copy in TCRdb shows in-frame clones only, minus some. The sample lists 25,000 to 35,000 clones, 55% to 85% occurring once. Sample time point: cycle 4 day 1 (C4D1), after more than five weeks of nivolumab. Autologous stem cell transplantation was followed by relapse in every patient, and brentuximab vedotin exposure varied. Germline assignment: CDR1 SGHTA and CDR2 FQGNSA. The CDR3 is 17 residues long. J was trimmed by 1 base and V by 2 bases; bases with no gene match: 8.

V gene TRBV7-2 combines with J gene TRBJ2-3; 8 bases map to TRBD2. This receptor was identified in a human donor with classical Hodgkin lymphoma. Source: peripheral blood mononuclear cells (PBMCs), taken before the fourth cycle of nivolumab. Here the CDR3 DNA reads TGTGCCAGCAGCTTAAAACCCCACGGGAGGGGCACAGATACGCAGTATTTT. Translation gives CASSLKPHGRGTDTQYF.